This TCR beta chain was sequenced in a study of T cells in localized non-small cell lung cancer. Generated by immunoSEQ multiplex PCR, the TCRdb table keeps only in-frame clones and is missing some. The sample consists of fewer than 100,000 clones, 87% of them appearing once. The CDR3 loop spans 15 amino acids. Germline V CDR1 and CDR2: MGHRA, YSYEKL. The J segment lost 4 bases and the V segment lost 4 bases, leaving 4 bases of the junction unmatched. Notes on this clone: What it recognizes is unknown.

Study-wide findings and caveats: A higher density of T cells in blood coincided with extended overall survival. T cell clonality was highest in uninvolved adjacent lung, above tumor. In adjacent lung, a median roughly 60 of the top 100 tumor clones were found.

The sequence was obtained from a man aged 40 to 70 with stage I squamous cell lung carcinoma. The rearrangement links TRBV4-1 to TRBJ2-3; 11 positions agree with TRBD1. The input for sequencing was peripheral blood, taken before any cancer treatment. CDR3 DNA: TGCGCCAGCAGCCTCGGACAGGGGGCTGCAGATACGCAGTATTTT. The encoded protein is CASSLGQGAADTQYF.